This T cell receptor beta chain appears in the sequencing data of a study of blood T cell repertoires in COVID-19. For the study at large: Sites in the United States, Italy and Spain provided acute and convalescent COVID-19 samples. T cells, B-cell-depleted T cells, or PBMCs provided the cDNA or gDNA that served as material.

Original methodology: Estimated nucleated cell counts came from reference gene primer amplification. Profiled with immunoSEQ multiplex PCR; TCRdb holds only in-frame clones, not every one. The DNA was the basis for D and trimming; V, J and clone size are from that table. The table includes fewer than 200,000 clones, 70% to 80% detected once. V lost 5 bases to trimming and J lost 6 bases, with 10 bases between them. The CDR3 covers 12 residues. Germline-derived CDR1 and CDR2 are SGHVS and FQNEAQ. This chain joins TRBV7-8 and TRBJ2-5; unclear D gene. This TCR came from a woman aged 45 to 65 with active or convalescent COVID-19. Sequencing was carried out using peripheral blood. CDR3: CASSPQTQTQYF. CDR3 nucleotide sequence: TGTGCCAGCAGCCCGCAGACACAGACCCAGTACTTC.